A single sample is the source of the 6 T cell receptor beta chains below, sequenced in a study of shared T cell receptors in the human thymus (TCRdb year 2021). The receptor library was made with the immunoSEQ multiplex PCR assay. The clones in this table, taken by TCRdb from immuneACCESS, are in-frame only. Not every clone is retained; where verified, under half of the shortfall comes from an unresolved V gene, and the cause of the rest is unknown. This sample is represented by roughly 560,000 clones; around 82% of them were singletons. The ten most abundant clones make up about 0.013% of the sample. Separately, the same data were catalogued under a study of human thymus T cells.

The sequencing sample was made of thymocytes. The receptors stem from a boy younger than two with a congenital heart defect. Donor details come from another sample of the same person, matched by shared clones.

The V gene is TRBV7-2, the J gene TRBJ2-5, with D perhaps TRBD1 (5 bases). The V and J ends lost 2 bases and 9 bases respectively, with 10 bases between them. CDR3 length: 12 amino acids. Germline CDR1 and CDR2: SGHTA and FQGNSA. CDR3 coding DNA: TGTGCCAGCAGCTTAACCCTAGGGGCCCAGTACTTC. Protein: CASSLTLGAQYF.

The V call is TRBV7-8, the J call TRBJ1-5; D gene unclear. The CDR3 is 18 amino acids. CDR1 is SGHVS, CDR2 FQNEAQ, per germline. Trimming shortened V by 1 base and J by 2 bases, and 18 bases separated the two germline ends. CDR3 nucleotides: TGTGCCAGCAGCTTAGTGCCGCTACTGAGGAGGGGCAATCAGCCCCAGCATTTT. Translating gives CASSLVPLLRRGNQPQHF.

The J gene is TRBJ2-7, the V gene TRBV29-1, with 8 bases that match TRBD2. V shed 6 bases, J shed 7 bases, and the junction held 20 bases outside the gene matches. CDR1 is SQVTM and CDR2 is ANQGSEA in the germline V gene. The CDR3 spans 16 residues. CDR3 sequence (DNA): TGCAGCGTGTACAAAGGCCGCTCGCGGGAGGCCAGAGAGCAGTACTTC. Its translation is CSVYKGRSREAREQYF.

Only a few counts were recorded for this clone. The V gene is TRBV4-1, the J gene TRBJ2-1; maybe TRBD2 (6 bases). Germline lookup yields CDR1 MGHRA and CDR2 YSYEKL. The CDR3 length is 18 residues. Trimming stripped 0 bases from V and 4 bases from J, with 19 bases between. The CDR3 DNA reads as TGCGCCAGCAGCCAAGAGGGGCGGGACCCAAGGGGTTACAATGAGCAGTTCTTC. It is translated as CASSQEGRDPRGYNEQFF.

The chain uses TRBV12-5 and TRBJ2-7, with 7 bases fitting TRBD1. The CDR3 is 17 residues long. Germline values: CDR1 LGHNT, CDR2 FRNRAP. Trimming at V came to 1 base and at J to 3 bases, leaving 12 bases not matched to a gene. CDR3 region: CASGLEMTGPICYEQYF. CDR3 in DNA: TGTGCTAGTGGTTTGGAGATGACAGGGCCTATATGCTACGAGCAGTACTTC. Filled out from reference TRBV12-5 and TRBJ2-7, the complete variable domain reads DARVTQTPRHKVTEMGQEVTMRCQPILGHNTVFWYRQTMMQGLELLAYFRNRAPLDDSGMPKDRFSAEMPDATLATLKIQPSEPRDSAVYFCASGLEMTGPICYEQYFGPGTRLTVT.

This rearrangement joins TRBV19 to TRBJ2-7; D possibly corresponds to TRBD2 (6 bases). Trimming removed 2 bases at V and 4 bases at J, with 15 bases between. CDR1 and CDR2 (germline): LNHDA, SQIVND (reference sequence). This CDR3 has 15 amino acids. In DNA, the CDR3 is TGTGCCAGTAGTATAATATGGGGGGTACTTTACGAGCAGTACTTC. Protein sequence: CASSIIWGVLYEQYF.